This T cell receptor beta chain was observed in a study of control samples from healthy donors and cancer patients. Profiled with immunoSEQ multiplex PCR; TCRdb holds only in-frame clones, not every one. The table lists about 75,000 clones, around 94% of them singletons. The CDR3 sequence is 17 residues long. V shed 2 bases and J 1 base; nucleotides not matched to a gene: 6. Germline CDR1 KGHSH, CDR2 LQKENI. V usage is TRBV18 and J usage is TRBJ2-1; 9 positions match TRBD2. The TCR comes from a woman aged 40 to 55 in good health. The sequenced sample consisted of blood. CDR3 in amino acids: CASSPAGGVMSYNEQFF. The CDR3 bases are TGTGCCAGCTCACCAGCGGGAGGGGTTATGTCCTACAATGAGCAGTTCTTC.